The T cell receptor beta chain under discussion was sequenced for a study of T cell responses to AZD1222 COVID-19 vaccine. Assay: immunoSEQ multiplex PCR; the TCRdb copy retains only in-frame clones and omits some. The table lists about 110,000 clones, 86% of them singletons. This CDR3 has 16 amino acids. CDR1 is KGHSH, CDR2 LQKENI, per germline. Trimming took 1 base from V and 0 from J, leaving 12 bases between them. The TCR comes from an adult in good health. The sample here was peripheral blood, taken on day 0 of AZD1222 vaccination. The V call is TRBV18, the J call TRBJ1-1; tentative D call: TRBD1 (5 bases). The CDR3, as DNA: TGTGCCAGCTCACCACTTCGGGGGGAGATGAACACTGAAGCTTTCTTT. Protein sequence: CASSPLRGEMNTEAFF.